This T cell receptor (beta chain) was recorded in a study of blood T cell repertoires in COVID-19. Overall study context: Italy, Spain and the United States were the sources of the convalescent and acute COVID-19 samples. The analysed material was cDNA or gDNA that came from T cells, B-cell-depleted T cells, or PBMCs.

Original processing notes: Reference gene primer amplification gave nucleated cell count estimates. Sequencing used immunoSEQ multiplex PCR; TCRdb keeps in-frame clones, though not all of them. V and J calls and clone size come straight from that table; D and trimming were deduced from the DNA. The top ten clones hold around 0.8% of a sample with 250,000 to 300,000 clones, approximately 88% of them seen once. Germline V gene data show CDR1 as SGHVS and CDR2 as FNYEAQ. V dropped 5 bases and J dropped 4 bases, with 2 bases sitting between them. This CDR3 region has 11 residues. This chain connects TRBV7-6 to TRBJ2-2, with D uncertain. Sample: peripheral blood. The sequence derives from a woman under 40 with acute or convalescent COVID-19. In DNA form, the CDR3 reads TGTGCCAGCAGCCTCACCGGGGAGCTGTTTTTT. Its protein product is CASSLTGELFF. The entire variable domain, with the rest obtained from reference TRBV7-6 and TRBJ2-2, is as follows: GAGVSQSPRYKVTKRGQDVALRCDPISGHVSLYWYRQALGQGPEFLTYFNYEAQQDKSGLPNDRFSAERPEGSISTLTIQRTEQRDSAMYRCASSLTGELFFGEGSRLTVL.